Below, one T cell receptor beta chain is given with its context. Which antigen it targets is not known. No quality values exist for individual bases; no much larger clone is one base distant. Library generation was performed with the immunoSEQ multiplex PCR assay. For the multiplex PCR, a mixture combining 60 forward primers for TCR Vbeta segments and 13 reverse primers for TCR Jbeta segments was used. The CDR3 region of rearranged TCR beta genes was amplified from genomic DNA with a multiplex PCR assay. The amplified TCR beta libraries were sequenced on the Illumina HiSeq System as 87-base-pair reads. The published analysis was carried out like this. Across the 670 or so repertoires, a later analysis counted 75 million to 90 million unique TCR beta chains, some 11 million of which were shared by at least two donors. Raw reads were error-corrected and collapsed into unique sequences with a nearest-neighbor algorithm that merged closely related sequences to remove PCR and sequencing errors. To assign V, D and J gene segments, CDR3 sequences were aligned to IMGT reference sequences. For a sequence to be retained, a match of at least six nucleotides was required to both a V gene segment and a J gene segment. Rearrangements were called productive when the CDR3 lacked stop codons and stayed in frame with V and J; all others were non-productive. Following IMGT convention, CDR3 was defined as the stretch from the second conserved V-encoded cysteine up to the conserved J-encoded phenylalanine. The earlier analysis of about 560 of the donors excluded any sequence lacking an unambiguous match to a single V gene segment. In an earlier analysis of roughly 500 of the donors, V segments were called functional above 56.7% productive rearrangements and were called segregating when the between-donor standard deviation exceeded 5%. To diagnose cytomegalovirus status from the catalog of TCR beta chain sequences, a statistical classification framework was built. In a later analysis, V and J genes were assigned by comparing TCR nucleotide sequences against IMGT/GENE-DB human TR gene sequences. In a later analysis, CDR3 sequences and most-parsimonious VDJ recombination scenarios were assigned using the TCRdist pipeline. A later analysis defined each TCR beta chain by its CDR3 amino acid sequence plus V-gene family, and excluded reads lacking a unique V-gene family. A later analysis removed 592 highly shared, low-generation-probability nucleotide sequences to deal with suspected cross-contamination and a sequencing artifact. In a later analysis, a clonal expansion index for each public chain was calculated from normalized within-repertoire ranks of inferred template counts. Generation probabilities in a later analysis came from a VDJ recombination model fitted to out-of-frame rearrangements, and those results were checked against IGoR. In a later analysis, hypergeometric tests were used to score TCR-TCR, TCR-HLA and TCR-CMV co-occurrence, with a repertoire-size bias correction applied to TCR pairs. In a later analysis, false discovery rates were estimated by permuting HLA or CMV assignments 20 times. In a later analysis, co-occurring TCRs were grouped with DBSCAN, and TCRdist sequence similarity was added when clustering was performed within HLA-allele-positive subsets. For co-occurrence clustering, repertoires with fewer than 30,000 or more than 120,000 public chains were excluded, along with five repertoires with anomalous nucleotide sharing. Imported from immuneACCESS, the table was reduced by TCRdb to in-frame sequences with V and J called. These copies leave out some clones; in studies compared against another copy, an unresolved V gene accounts for under half, and the cause of the remainder is not known. The DNA gave D and trimming, while V, J and clone size come from that table. Within this sample are fewer than 250,000 clones, with approximately 79% of them counted one time only. The ten top clones hold 1.8% of the sample.

This sample was included in a study of cytomegalovirus exposure and HLA in healthy donors (TCRdb year 2017). For the study in its entirety: According to an earlier analysis of around 600 of the donors, about 179 million T cells yielded roughly 110 million unique TCR beta sequences and about 300 Gb of sequence data. Five DR-DQ haplotypes were handled as single units for association and clustering because linkage in the cohort was strong. Along with the roughly 670-subject first cohort, a separate validation cohort of roughly 110 different subjects was used. To predict cytomegalovirus infection status, the study brought together high-throughput TCR immunosequencing, statistical association of individual TCRs with disease status, and machine learning. About 280 gigabases of sequencing data and approximately 84 million unique TCR sequences were included in an early release covering around 600 HLA-typed donors. An earlier analysis of 587 of the donors applied high-throughput TCR beta sequencing to assess whether each TCR beta V gene segment acted as functional or pseudogenic. Genome-wide SNP genotypes for about 65% of the 666 donors were used in a later genetic analysis, which treated that subset as a discovery cohort. The study aimed to test whether cataloging public T cell receptors could reveal signatures of past pathogen exposure. The number of donors typed differed by locus, with roughly 629-640 for A, B, C, DRB1 and DQB1, roughly 550 for DQA1, some 570 for DPA1, and around 460 for DPB1. Donor age, sex, ethnicity and CMV serostatus were compiled together with the repertoire data. Of the 350 to 450 genotyped donors, 65% to 90% fell in the genetic ancestry cluster associated with self-reported Caucasian donors. Every repertoire in the discovery cohort had been generated on one and the same sequencing platform. In the later analysis, no new phenotypic data were used to find candidate immune exposures; instead, reliance was placed on TCR beta sequences and their occurrence across donors. The T cell repertoires of under 700 subjects were profiled by immunosequencing and related to cytomegalovirus serostatus. HLA typing included class I and class II loci at four-digit resolution. To study patterns of TCR occurrence, a later analysis re-analyzed previously published TCR beta repertoires from 666 donors and added high-resolution HLA genotyping. Across approximately 400 genotyped donors of the cohort, an average of approximately 200,000 unique TCR beta nucleotide sequences per donor were sequenced, and around 20% of those sequences were non-productive. Results and caveats for the whole study, not just this receptor: In a later analysis, HLA-associated TCR beta chains showed more clonal expansion and lower generation probabilities than non-associated chains that were equally common. The sequencing pipeline was judged likely to have produced a cluster of highly shared sequence variants as a technical artifact. For the cohort, immune exposure information was limited to CMV serostatus. In this cohort, only TCR beta chains were sequenced, and detectable features were limited by the absence of alpha or paired-chain data. In the study, around 160 TCR beta chains were listed as associated with cytomegalovirus. While some public TCRs were present in many individuals, most TCR sequences turned up only very rarely across donors. In a later genetic analysis, fewer N-insertions in productive TCRs were reported among donors in an Asian-associated ancestry cluster than the approximately 670-donor mean. Three of the identified cytomegalovirus-associated TCR beta chains were confirmed in vitro to be specific for cytomegalovirus antigens. A further reported finding was that TCR beta sequences accurately predicted the HLA-A and HLA-B alleles for most subjects in the first cohort. Specific HLA alleles were associated with 18,000 or so TCR beta sequences at a false discovery rate of 0.05 in a later analysis. Assigning TCR associations to individual alleles was difficult when HLA alleles, especially DR and DQ, strongly co-occurred. The presence/absence analyses assumed that sequencing depth was roughly uniform across donors, and that assumption may not be true. A later analysis found that TCR association rates varied across HLA loci, with DRB1 alleles showing the most associated TCRs and HLA-C alleles the fewest. The 87-base-pair reads could not distinguish some IMGT-functional V segments, including TRBV6-2 and TRBV6-3, so those segments were excluded. Broadly in line with IMGT annotations, most TCR beta V segments showed up in productive rearrangements about 90% or about 30% of the time in an earlier analysis of approximately 640 of the donors. In a later analysis, most CMV-associated TCR beta chains were found to appear HLA-restricted, with HLA associations seemingly driven largely by CMV exposure. Because HLA typing was unavailable for some donors at each locus, only the typed subset was used in association tests. The authors suggested that the approach could potentially be extended to other disease states and immunological phenotypes. Correlated functional status among segregating V segments might be attributable to linkage disequilibrium, but an unknown experimental factor could not be ruled out. Several of the top co-occurrence clusters appeared to be linked to parvovirus B19, influenza, CMV and Epstein-Barr virus, according to a later analysis. A later genetic analysis associated a missense DCLRE1C variant with V-gene and J-gene trimming of TCR beta chains, and an independent cohort replicated the association. Because counts were too low, some 17 rarely observed V segments, including chromosome 9 orphons, were excluded from the earlier analysis of fewer than 650 of the donors. In both the original and validation cohorts, the classifier was reported to diagnose cytomegalovirus status with high specificity and sensitivity.

For CDR1 and CDR2, the germline V gene lists MNHEY and SVGAGI. The CDR3, from cysteine to phenylalanine, totals 15 residues. Just the 45-base CDR3 DNA is kept, in frame starting at base 1. V is pruned by 3 bases and J by 7 bases, leaving 11 bases of the junction without a gene match. In total, 630 or so healthy bone marrow donors made up the cohort. All cohort members were sampled while nominally healthy, although unrecorded immune exposures were likely present. The donor was CMV seronegative and belonged to the group of 352 seronegative cohort members. Each donor provided a peripheral blood sample, and peripheral blood mononuclear cells were used for TCR beta sequencing. Genomic DNA was extracted from the blood cell samples with the Qiagen DNeasy Blood Extraction Kit.

What was sequenced was PBMCs. Here the chain combines TRBV6-5 and TRBJ2-7; TRBD2 fits 8 bases in the junction. This sequence was found in a male donor in good health and CMV-seronegative. CDR3 protein: CASSYRGTRTGEQYF. The DNA sequence reads TGTGCCAGCAGTTATAGGGGGACTAGAACGGGGGAGCAGTACTTC.